Listed below are T cell receptor beta chains from one sample, sequenced in a study of beta chain features in type 1 diabetes. Method: immunoSEQ multiplex PCR; TCRdb's copy keeps in-frame clones and lacks some. Of more than 250,000 clones listed, 13% to 15% are singletons. Sequencing input: naive CD4+ T cells from blood. These receptors originate from a man younger than 45 with type 1 diabetes. The CDR3 runs from the conserved cysteine through the conserved F or W. A D gene is named only where the DNA matches it firmly. Rows give clone size only sometimes, using once, few, many, or a class for an expanded clone.

size: once; D: -; J: TRBJ2-5; V: TRBV28; DNA: TGTGCCAGCAGTTTCATAGGGGAAGAGACCCAGTACTTC; CDR3: CASSFIGEETQYF
size: few; D: TRBD2; J: TRBJ2-1; V: TRBV5-6; DNA: TGTGCCAGCAGCTTGGATAGACTAGCTGGACGCGATGAGCAGTTCTTC; CDR3: CASSLDRLAGRDEQFF
size: -; D: -; J: TRBJ2-7; V: TRBV5-1; DNA: TGCGCCAGCAGCTTGGACAGGTGGACCGAGCAGTACTTC; CDR3: CASSLDRWTEQYF
size: -; D: -; J: TRBJ2-3; V: TRBV19; DNA: TGTGCCAGTAGTGCACTCCGGTACACAGATACGCAGTATTTT; CDR3: CASSALRYTDTQYF
size: -; D: -; J: TRBJ1-4; V: TRBV18; DNA: TGTGCCAGCTCACCAGGGCAGAGCATGACTGAAAAACTGTTTTTT; CDR3: CASSPGQSMTEKLFF
size: few; D: TRBD1; J: TRBJ1-5; V: TRBV28; DNA: TGTGCCAGCAGTTACGGACAGGGGGCAACTCCGCAGCCCCAGCATTTT; CDR3: CASSYGQGATPQPQHF
size: -; D: TRBD1; J: TRBJ2-7; V: TRBV28; DNA: TGTGCCAGCTGGGACAGGGGGCCCTACGAGCAGTACTTC; CDR3: CASWDRGPYEQYF
size: few; D: TRBD2; J: TRBJ2-5; V: TRBV28; DNA: TGTGCCAGCAGTCCAATACGGGCGGGAGCGGAGACCCAGTACTTC; CDR3: CASSPIRAGAETQYF
size: few; D: TRBD2; J: TRBJ2-5; V: TRBV29-1; DNA: TGCAGCGCGGGGGGAGTACAAGAGACCCAGTACTTC; CDR3: CSAGGVQETQYF
size: few; D: -; J: TRBJ2-7; V: TRBV5-1; DNA: TGCGCCAGCAGCTTATCCGAGACAGCGAGCTACGAGCAGTACTTC; CDR3: CASSLSETASYEQYF
size: -; D: -; J: TRBJ2-6; V: TRBV6-5; DNA: TGTGCCAGCAGTTCTGGCCATTCTGGGGCCAACGTCCTGACTTTC; CDR3: CASSSGHSGANVLTF
size: -; D: -; J: TRBJ2-1; V: TRBV7-2; DNA: TGTGCCAGCAGCCCCTACGAGCGGGAGCAGTTCTTC; CDR3: CASSPYEREQFF
size: -; D: -; J: TRBJ1-1; V: TRBV5-1; DNA: TGCGCCAGCAGCCTGCCACAGGGTTCTGAAGCTTTCTTT; CDR3: CASSLPQGSEAFF
size: -; D: TRBD1; J: TRBJ2-7; V: TRBV7-9; DNA: TGTGCCAGCAGCTTAGTGGGGACAGGGTTCCCATACGAGCAGTACTTC; CDR3: CASSLVGTGFPYEQYF
size: -; D: -; J: TRBJ1-3; V: TRBV5-1; DNA: TGCGCCAGCAGCTTGCAGGGGATCTCTGGAAACACCATATATTTT; CDR3: CASSLQGISGNTIYF
size: -; D: TRBD2; J: TRBJ2-7; V: TRBV18; DNA: TGTGCCAGCTCACCGCGCACTAGCGATTACGAGCAGTACTTC; CDR3: CASSPRTSDYEQYF
size: -; D: TRBD1; J: TRBJ1-1; V: TRBV19; DNA: TGTGCCAGTAAGGTTGACACAGGGGTAGACACTGAAGCTTTCTTT; CDR3: CASKVDTGVDTEAFF
size: -; D: -; J: TRBJ2-1; V: TRBV18; DNA: TGTGCCAGCTCACCACCCGCGGGGCAATACAATGAGCAGTTCTTC; CDR3: CASSPPAGQYNEQFF
size: -; D: -; J: TRBJ2-3; V: TRBV18; DNA: TGTGCCAGCTCACCCGGAGCTGGATCAGATACGCAGTATTTT; CDR3: CASSPGAGSDTQYF
size: few; D: TRBD1; J: TRBJ2-7; V: TRBV5-6; DNA: TGTGCCAGCACCCTGACAGGGGGACTCGAGCAGTACTTC; CDR3: CASTLTGGLEQYF
size: -; D: -; J: TRBJ1-4; V: TRBV7-2; DNA: TGTGCCAGCAGTTCCGGGATTAATGAAAAACTGTTTTTT; CDR3: CASSSGINEKLFF
size: -; D: -; J: TRBJ2-1; V: TRBV11-3; DNA: TGTGCCAGCAGCAGCCGAGTTGGGGGGTACAATGAGCAGTTCTTC; CDR3: CASSSRVGGYNEQFF
size: -; D: -; J: TRBJ1-2; V: TRBV10-3; DNA: TGTGCCATCAGTGACAGTTTGCGGGGCTACACCTTC; CDR3: CAISDSLRGYTF
size: -; D: TRBD1; J: TRBJ2-5; V: TRBV9; DNA: TGTGCCAGCAGCCCACGACAGGGGTCGTCTCGGGAGACCCAGTACTTC; CDR3: CASSPRQGSSRETQYF
size: -; D: -; J: TRBJ2-7; V: TRBV18; DNA: TGTGCCAGCTCCGTCGACAGAGCCAACTACGAGCAGTACTTC; CDR3: CASSVDRANYEQYF
size: -; D: TRBD1; J: TRBJ2-5; V: TRBV7-9; DNA: TGTGCCAGCAGCTCCTATTACAGGGGGCGTTGGGAGACCCAGTACTTC; CDR3: CASSSYYRGRWETQYF
size: few; D: TRBD1; J: TRBJ2-4; V: TRBV27; DNA: TGTGCCAGCAGTAGCCAGACAGGGGCGGAAAACATTCAGTACTTC; CDR3: CASSSQTGAENIQYF
size: -; D: -; J: TRBJ2-1; V: TRBV7-2; DNA: TGTGCCAGCAGCTTAGTAATGGCCTCCAATGAGCAGTTCTTC; CDR3: CASSLVMASNEQFF
size: -; D: -; J: TRBJ1-1; V: TRBV19; DNA: TGTGCCAGTTCCGCGCGCGGGGCTGAAGCTTTCTTT; CDR3: CASSARGAEAFF